This T cell receptor beta chain was observed in a study of breast tumors, draining lymph nodes, adjacent tissues. Study conclusions and caveats: That most tumor T cells come from lymph nodes remained unproven. Most tumor T cells seemingly derive from lymph node, then expand in tumor. Tumor repertoires ranked between lymph nodes and nontumor tissue in diversity, with V and J gene preferences. Compared with basal-like, luminal-like tumors shared significantly more repertoire with nontumor tissue.

TCRdb re-called the multiplex PCR reads through MiXCR, storing one row per CDR3 protein. The profile shows 13,000 or so distinct CDR3 sequences, 62% of them singletons. A note on this clonotype: No antigen is known for it.

Trimming removed 0 bases from V and 3 bases from J, with 12 bases in between. This CDR3 region has 15 residues. CDR1 LNHNV and CDR2 YYDKDF come from the germline V gene (reference sequence). The sample taken for sequencing was tumor-adjacent breast tissue. This chain links TRBV15 with TRBJ2-7, with D unresolved. The sequence derives from a female donor with breast cancer. Some clones in this sample may be carry-over from other donors' samples. CDR3 amino acids: CATSRENAPSYEQYF. As DNA, the CDR3 is TGTGCCACCAGCAGAGAGAATGCCCCTAGCTACGAGCAGTACTTC.